This T cell receptor (beta chain) was retrieved from a study of T cell responses to AZD1222 COVID-19 vaccine. Study outcomes and limitations: White British donors predominated, females outnumbered males, and clonal diversity was possibly underestimated.

Sequenced by immunoSEQ multiplex PCR; TCRdb stores in-frame clones only, minus some. The table records 140,000 to 150,000 clones, roughly 93% of them present only once. With respect to this clone: Its antigen is still unknown.

The germline V and J ends were trimmed by 3 bases and 2 bases, with 10 bases remaining between them. CDR3 size: 14 residues. Germline-derived CDR1 and CDR2 are MNHNS and SASEGT. Sequencing was performed on peripheral blood, taken after recovery from COVID-19. The V call is TRBV6-1, the J call TRBJ1-1, with D unclear. This receptor was obtained from an adult who had recovered from COVID-19. The CDR3 region is CASSDRASNTEAFF. The CDR3 DNA reads TGTGCCAGCAGTGATAGGGCAAGCAACACTGAAGCTTTCTTT.